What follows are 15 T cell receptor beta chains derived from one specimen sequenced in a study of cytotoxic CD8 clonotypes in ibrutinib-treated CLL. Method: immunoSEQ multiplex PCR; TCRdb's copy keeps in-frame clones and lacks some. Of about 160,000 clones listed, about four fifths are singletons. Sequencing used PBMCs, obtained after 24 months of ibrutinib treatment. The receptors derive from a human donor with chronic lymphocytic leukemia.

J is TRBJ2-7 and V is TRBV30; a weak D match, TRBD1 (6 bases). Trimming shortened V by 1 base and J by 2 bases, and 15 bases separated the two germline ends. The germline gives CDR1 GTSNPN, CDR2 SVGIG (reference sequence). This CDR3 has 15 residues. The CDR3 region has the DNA TGTGCCTGGAGTGAGCTGGGGGCCTTTGCCTACGAGCAGTACTTC. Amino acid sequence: CAWSELGAFAYEQYF.

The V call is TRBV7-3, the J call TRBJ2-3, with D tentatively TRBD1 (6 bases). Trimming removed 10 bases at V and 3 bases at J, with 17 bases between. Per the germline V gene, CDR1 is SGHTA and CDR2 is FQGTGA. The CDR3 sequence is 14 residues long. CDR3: CAISQGKVTDTQYF. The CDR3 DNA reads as TGTGCCATATCTCAGGGGAAGGTAACAGATACGCAGTATTTT.

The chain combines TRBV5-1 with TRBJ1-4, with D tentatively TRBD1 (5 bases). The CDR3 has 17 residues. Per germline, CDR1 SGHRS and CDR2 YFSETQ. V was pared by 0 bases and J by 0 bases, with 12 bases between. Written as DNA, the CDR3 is TGCGCCAGCAGCTTGGCAGGGAGTATAGCAACTAATGAAAAACTGTTTTTT. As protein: CASSLAGSIATNEKLFF.

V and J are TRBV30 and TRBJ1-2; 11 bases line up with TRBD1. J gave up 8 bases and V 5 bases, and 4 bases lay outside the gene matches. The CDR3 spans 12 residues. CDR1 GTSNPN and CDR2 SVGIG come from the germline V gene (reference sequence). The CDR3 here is CAWGDRGRGYTF. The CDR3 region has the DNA TGTGCCTGGGGGGACAGGGGGAGAGGCTACACCTTC.

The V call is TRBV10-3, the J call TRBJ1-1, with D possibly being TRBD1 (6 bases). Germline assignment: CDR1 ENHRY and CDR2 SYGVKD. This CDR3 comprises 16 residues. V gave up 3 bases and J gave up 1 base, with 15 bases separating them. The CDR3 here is CAISDPGTPKNTEAFF. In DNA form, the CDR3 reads TGTGCCATCAGTGACCCCGGGACACCTAAGAACACTGAAGCTTTCTTT.

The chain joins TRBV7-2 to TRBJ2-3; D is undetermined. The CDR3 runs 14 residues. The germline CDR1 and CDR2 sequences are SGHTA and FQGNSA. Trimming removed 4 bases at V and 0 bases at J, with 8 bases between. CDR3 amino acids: CASSSPGSTDTQYF. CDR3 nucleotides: TGTGCCAGCAGCTCCCCCGGGAGCACAGATACGCAGTATTTT. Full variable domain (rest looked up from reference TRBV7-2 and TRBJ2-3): GAGVSQSPSNKVTEKGKDVELRCDPISGHTALYWYRQSLGQGLEFLIYFQGNSAPDKSGLPSDRFSAERTGGSVSTLTIQRTQQEDSAVYLCASSSPGSTDTQYFGPGTRLTVL.

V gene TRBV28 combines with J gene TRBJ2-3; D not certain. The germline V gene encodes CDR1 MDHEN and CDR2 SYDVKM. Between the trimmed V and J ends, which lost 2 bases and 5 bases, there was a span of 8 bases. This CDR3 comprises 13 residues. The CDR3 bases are TGTGCCAGCAGTTTACGGCCCGTAGATACGCAGTATTTT. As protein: CASSLRPVDTQYF.

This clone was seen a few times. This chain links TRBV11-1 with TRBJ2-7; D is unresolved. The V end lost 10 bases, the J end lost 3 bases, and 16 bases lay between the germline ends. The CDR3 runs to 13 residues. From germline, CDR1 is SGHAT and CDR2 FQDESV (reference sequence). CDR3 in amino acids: CATTPIELYEQYF. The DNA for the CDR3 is TGTGCCACCACTCCTATAGAACTCTACGAGCAGTACTTC.

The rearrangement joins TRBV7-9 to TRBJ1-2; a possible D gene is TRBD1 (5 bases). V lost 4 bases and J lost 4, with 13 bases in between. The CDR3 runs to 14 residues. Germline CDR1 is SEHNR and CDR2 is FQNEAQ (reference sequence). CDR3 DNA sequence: TGTGCCAGCAGCTCACTGGGGCGCGGCTATGGCTACACCTTC. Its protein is CASSSLGRGYGYTF.

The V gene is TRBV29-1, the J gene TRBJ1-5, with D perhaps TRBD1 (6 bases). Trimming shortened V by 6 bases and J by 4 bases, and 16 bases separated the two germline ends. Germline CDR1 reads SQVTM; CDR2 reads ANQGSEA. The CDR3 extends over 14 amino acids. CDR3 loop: CSVGEGGGNQPQHF. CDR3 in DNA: TGCAGCGTGGGAGAGGGGGGCGGGAATCAGCCCCAGCATTTT.

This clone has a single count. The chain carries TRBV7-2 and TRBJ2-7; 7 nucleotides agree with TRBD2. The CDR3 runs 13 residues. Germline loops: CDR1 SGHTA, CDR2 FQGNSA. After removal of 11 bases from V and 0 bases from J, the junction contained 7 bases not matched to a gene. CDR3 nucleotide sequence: TGTGCCGTGATGCGGGGGAGCTCCTACGAGCAGTACTTC. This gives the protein CAVMRGSSYEQYF.

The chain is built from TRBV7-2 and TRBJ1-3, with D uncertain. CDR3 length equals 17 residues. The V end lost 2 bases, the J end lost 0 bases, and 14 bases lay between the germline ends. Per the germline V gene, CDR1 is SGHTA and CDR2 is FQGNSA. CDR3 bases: TGTGCCAGCAGCTTATCTCCGGCACCAAGCTCTGGAAACACCATATATTTT. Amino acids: CASSLSPAPSSGNTIYF.

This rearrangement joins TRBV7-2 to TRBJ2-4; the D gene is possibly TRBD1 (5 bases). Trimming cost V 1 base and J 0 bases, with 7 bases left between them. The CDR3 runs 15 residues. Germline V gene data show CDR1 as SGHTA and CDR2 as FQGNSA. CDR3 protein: CASSLEGLAKNIQYF. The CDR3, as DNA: TGTGCCAGCAGCTTAGAGGGGTTAGCCAAAAACATTCAGTACTTC. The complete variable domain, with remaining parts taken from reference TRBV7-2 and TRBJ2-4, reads GAGVSQSPSNKVTEKGKDVELRCDPISGHTALYWYRQSLGQGLEFLIYFQGNSAPDKSGLPSDRFSAERTGGSVSTLTIQRTQQEDSAVYLCASSLEGLAKNIQYFGAGTRLSVL.

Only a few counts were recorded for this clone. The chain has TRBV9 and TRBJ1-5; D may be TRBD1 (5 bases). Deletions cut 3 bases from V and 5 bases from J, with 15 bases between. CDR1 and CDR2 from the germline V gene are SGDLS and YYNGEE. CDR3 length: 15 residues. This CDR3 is CASSGPGQGHQPQHF. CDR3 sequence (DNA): TGTGCCAGCAGCGGCCCTGGCCAGGGACATCAGCCCCAGCATTTT. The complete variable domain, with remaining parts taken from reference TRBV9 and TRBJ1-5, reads DSGVTQTPKHLITATGQRVTLRCSPRSGDLSVYWYQQSLDQGLQFLIQYYNGEERAKGNILERFSAQQFPDLHSELNLSSLELGDSALYFCASSGPGQGHQPQHFGDGTRLSIL.

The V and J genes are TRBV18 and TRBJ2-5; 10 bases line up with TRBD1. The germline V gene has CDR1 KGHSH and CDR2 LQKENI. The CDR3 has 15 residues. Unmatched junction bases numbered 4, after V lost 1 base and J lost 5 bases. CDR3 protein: CASSPRQGAAETQYF. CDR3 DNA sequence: TGTGCCAGCTCACCACGACAGGGGGCGGCGGAGACCCAGTACTTC. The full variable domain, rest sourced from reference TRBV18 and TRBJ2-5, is NAGVMQNPRHLVRRRGQEARLRCSPMKGHSHVYWYRQLPEEGLKFMVYLQKENIIDESGMPKERFSAEFPKEGPSILRIQQVVRGDSAAYFCASSPRQGAAETQYFGPGTRLLVL.